One sample yielded the 26 T cell receptor beta chains listed below, sequenced in a study of blood T cell repertoires in COVID-19. The table came from immunoSEQ multiplex PCR; TCRdb's copy has only in-frame clones and leaves some out. The sample includes roughly 250,000 clones, around 79% seen only once; the top ten take 2.5% to 4%. The sequenced material came from peripheral blood. These receptor sequences come from a woman of 80 years or more with acute or convalescent COVID-19.

This clone was counted at least ten times. The chain joins TRBV12-3 or TRBV12-4 to TRBJ1-6, with unresolved D. The CDR3 is 13 residues long. V dropped 6 bases and J dropped 7 bases, with 10 bases sitting between them. The CDR3, as DNA: TGTGCCAGCAGGCTAGGAAAAAATTCACCCCTCCACTTT. As protein: CASRLGKNSPLHF.

This chain connects TRBV10-3 to TRBJ1-3; D is undetermined. Trimming took 11 bases from V and 0 from J, leaving 11 bases between them. The CDR3 length is 13 residues. Germline V gene data show CDR1 as ENHRY and CDR2 as SYGVKD. The CDR3 spells CASRESSGNTIYF. CDR3 in DNA: TGTGCCTCCCGAGAGAGCTCTGGAAACACCATATATTTT.

The rearrangement joins TRBV18 to TRBJ1-4; tentative D call: TRBD1 (6 bases). The CDR3 is 13 residues long. CDR1 is KGHSH and CDR2 is LQKENI in the germline V gene. Trimming took off 2 bases at V and 13 bases at J, with 14 bases between the two ends. Written as DNA, the CDR3 is TGTGCCAGCTCACCATTAGCGGGACATGGACTGTTTTTT. Amino acids: CASSPLAGHGLFF.

The chain employs TRBV2 and TRBJ2-5; 7 nucleotides match TRBD2. Germline V gene data show CDR1 as SNHLY and CDR2 as FYNNEI. This CDR3 spans 17 amino acids. J lost 5 bases, V lost 6 bases, and 18 bases had no gene match. The CDR3 sequence: CASRDLLGRGGSETQYF. The CDR3 nucleotides read TGTGCCAGCAGAGACCTTTTGGGGAGGGGCGGTAGCGAGACCCAGTACTTC.

The rearrangement joins TRBV18 to TRBJ1-1, with D possibly matching TRBD1 (6 bases). The CDR3 has 15 residues. The germline CDR1 and CDR2 sequences are KGHSH and LQKENI. Between the trimmed V and J ends, which lost 3 bases and 5 bases, there was a span of 16 bases. CDR3 nucleotide sequence: TGTGCCAGCTCACCGACGACAGGAATCGGGACTGAAGCTTTCTTT. Translated: CASSPTTGIGTEAFF.

V and J are TRBV20-1 and TRBJ2-7, with D tentatively TRBD2 (5 bases). CDR3 length equals 14 residues. Germline-derived CDR1 and CDR2 are DFQATT and SNEGSKA (reference sequence). Trimming cost V 3 bases and J 4 bases, with 16 bases left between them. The CDR3 loop reads CSASPLAVAYEQYF. The CDR3 DNA follows: TGCAGTGCTAGTCCGCTAGCTGTCGCTTACGAGCAGTACTTC.

CDR3 sequence reads: CASSLGGMDRRYGYTF. Written as DNA, the CDR3 is TGTGCCAGCAGCTTAGGAGGTATGGACAGAAGATATGGCTACACCTTC. The chain links TRBV7-2 to TRBJ1-2; D may be TRBD1 (6 bases). The CDR3 contains 16 residues. Germline V gene lookup returns CDR1 SGHTA and CDR2 FQGNSA. V was cut by 1 base and J by 5 bases, with 17 bases left in between.

V and J are TRBV12-2 and TRBJ2-5; the table's D call TRBD2 went unverified against the DNA. TRBV12-2 is noted as a pseudogene. The CDR3 has 17 residues. The CDR3 loop reads CASRLELAGGVGETQYF. For the CDR3, the DNA is TGTGCAAGTCGCTTAGAACTAGCGGGAGGGGTCGGGGAGACCCAGTACTTC.

The chain uses TRBV11-2 and TRBJ2-1; D may be TRBD2 (6 bases). Trimming removed 7 bases from V and 3 bases from J, with 16 bases in between. Germline V gives CDR1 SGHAT, CDR2 FQNNGV. This CDR3 comprises 15 residues. CDR3 sequence reads: CASTVGAGNYNEQFF. DNA of the CDR3: TGTGCCAGCACCGTAGGGGCGGGGAACTACAATGAGCAGTTCTTC.

The chain joins TRBV28 to TRBJ2-3; TRBD2 aligns across 16 bases. The trim removed 9 bases at V and 2 bases at J, leaving 5 bases unmatched. Germline V lookup: CDR1 MDHEN, CDR2 SYDVKM. This CDR3 region has 16 residues. The CDR3, as DNA: TGTGCCAGTGGGACTAGCGGGGGGGCAACCACAGATACGCAGTATTTT. It specifies CASGTSGGATTDTQYF.

The V gene is TRBV9, the J gene TRBJ1-2; 7 nucleotides align to TRBD1. Germline V gives CDR1 SGDLS, CDR2 YYNGEE. The V segment lost 3 bases and the J segment 4 bases; nucleotides outside the gene matches: 9. The CDR3 is made up of 15 amino acids. This chain's CDR3 is CASSATGTEFYGYTF. For the CDR3, the DNA is TGTGCCAGCAGCGCAACCGGGACAGAATTCTATGGCTACACCTTC.

The rearrangement uses TRBV7-8 and TRBJ1-1, with D hard to call. The CDR3 is 14 residues long. The germline CDR1 and CDR2 sequences are SGHVS and FQNEAQ. V lost 1 base and J 0 bases, leaving 6 bases between the germline ends. CDR3 protein: CASSLGRLNTEAFF. CDR3 coding DNA: TGTGCCAGCAGCTTAGGGAGGCTGAACACTGAAGCTTTCTTT.

V gene TRBV29-1 combines with J gene TRBJ2-1, with D hard to call. CDR1 and CDR2 from the germline V gene are SQVTM and ANQGSEA. The V end lost 2 bases, the J end lost 0 bases, and 8 bases lay between the germline ends. The CDR3 loop spans 14 amino acids. CDR3 nucleotides: TGCAGCGTTGAACCGGTTAGCTCCTACAATGAGCAGTTCTTC. This gives the protein CSVEPVSSYNEQFF.

The sample holds one count of this clone. This rearrangement joins TRBV7-9 to TRBJ1-4; 8 positions match TRBD1. With V trimmed by 5 bases and J by 8 bases, 16 bases remained unmatched. From germline, CDR1 is SEHNR and CDR2 FQNEAQ (reference sequence). This CDR3 has 17 amino acids. The CDR3 is CASSPGGSDRVREKLFF. The CDR3 DNA is TGTGCCAGCAGCCCAGGGGGCTCGGACAGGGTGAGGGAAAAACTGTTTTTT.

The V gene is TRBV28, the J gene TRBJ1-2, with no clear D. The CDR3 contains 15 residues. Trimming left V 6 bases short and J 4 bases short, with 18 bases between. The germline V gene has CDR1 MDHEN and CDR2 SYDVKM. The CDR3 loop is CASRNRREASYGYTF. DNA of the CDR3: TGTGCCAGCAGAAATAGGCGGGAGGCATCCTATGGCTACACCTTC.

V and J are TRBV7-9 and TRBJ2-1; D may be TRBD2 (5 bases). V was trimmed by 5 bases and J by 6 bases, leaving 11 bases between them. The germline CDR1 and CDR2 sequences are SEHNR and FQNEAQ (reference sequence). This CDR3 is 13 amino acids long. The CDR3 loop reads CASSALAVNEQFF. Here the CDR3 DNA reads TGTGCCAGCAGCGCGCTAGCAGTCAATGAGCAGTTCTTC. The variable domain in full, with the rest retrieved from reference TRBV7-9 and TRBJ2-1, is DTGVSQNPRHKITKRGQNVTFRCDPISEHNRLYWYRQTLGQGPEFLTYFQNEAQLEKSRLLSDRFSAERPKGSFSTLEIQRTEQGDSAMYLCASSALAVNEQFFGPGTRLTVL.

This chain connects TRBV19 to TRBJ2-5; TRBD1 agrees at 9 bases. The CDR3 consists of 16 residues. Trimming took 1 base from V and 4 from J; bases not matched to a gene: 7. Germline V CDR1 and CDR2: LNHDA, SQIVND (reference sequence). The CDR3 spells CASSIARTGVSETQYF. The CDR3 nucleotides read TGTGCCAGTAGTATAGCTCGGACAGGGGTCTCAGAGACCCAGTACTTC.

This clone has just a few counts. This CDR3 reads CASSSRQGSGYTF. For the CDR3, the DNA is TGTGCCAGCAGCTCTCGACAGGGGTCTGGCTACACCTTC. The rearrangement links TRBV13 to TRBJ1-2, with 8 bases aligning to TRBD1. From germline, CDR1 is PRHDT and CDR2 FYEKMQ (reference sequence). Trimming took 4 bases from V and 7 from J; bases not matched to a gene: 5. The CDR3 is made up of 13 amino acids. The entire variable domain, with the rest obtained from reference TRBV13 and TRBJ1-2, is as follows: AAGVIQSPRHLIKEKRETATLKCYPIPRHDTVYWYQQGPGQDPQFLISFYEKMQSDKGSIPDRFSAQQFSDYHSELNMSSLELGDSALYFCASSSRQGSGYTFGSGTRLTVV.

The CDR3 sequence is CASSLGLATDTQYF. CDR3 DNA sequence: TGTGCCAGCAGTTTGGGACTAGCGACAGATACGCAGTATTTT. The rearrangement joins TRBV27 to TRBJ2-3; 10 nucleotides agree with TRBD2. Germline lookup yields CDR1 MNHEY and CDR2 SMNVEV (reference sequence). This CDR3 has 14 residues. V shed 3 bases and J 3 bases; nucleotides not matched to a gene: 0.

In nucleotides, the CDR3 is TGTGCCAGCAGTGAAATACTAGCAAGTGAGCAGTTCTTC. It specifies CASSEILASEQFF. V gene TRBV2 combines with J gene TRBJ2-1; D possibly corresponds to TRBD2 (6 bases). Germline V lookup: CDR1 SNHLY, CDR2 FYNNEI. Trimming took off 2 bases at V and 9 bases at J, with 11 bases between the two ends. There are 13 residues in the CDR3.

Worth noting for this clone: The sample holds other DNA sequences that translate to the same CDR3. The V and J genes are TRBV4-1 and TRBJ1-5; tentative D call: TRBD1 (6 bases). The V end lost 1 base, the J end lost 0 bases, and 10 bases lay between the germline ends. This CDR3 has 16 amino acids. Germline-derived CDR1 and CDR2 are MGHRA and YSYEKL. DNA for the CDR3: TGCGCCAGCAGCCAAGGGGACACCCGTAGCAATCAGCCCCAGCATTTT. This codes for CASSQGDTRSNQPQHF.

CDR3 sequence (DNA): TGTGCCTGGAGTTTAACAGGGAACCAGCCCCAGCATTTT. Translated: CAWSLTGNQPQHF. V and J are TRBV30 and TRBJ1-5; tentative D call: TRBD1 (6 bases). The CDR3 runs to 13 residues. V was pared by 2 bases and J by 7 bases, with 12 bases between. Germline V gene lookup returns CDR1 GTSNPN and CDR2 SVGIG (reference sequence).

The rearrangement uses TRBV10-3 and TRBJ2-2; 11 bases agree with TRBD2. The CDR3 extends over 14 amino acids. Trimming at V came to 10 bases and at J to 4 bases, leaving 5 bases not matched to a gene. CDR1 ENHRY and CDR2 SYGVKD come from the germline V gene. CDR3 sequence reads: CATGTSGGTGELFF. CDR3 in DNA: TGTGCCACTGGGACTAGCGGAGGCACCGGGGAGCTGTTTTTT.

V gene TRBV12-5 combines with J gene TRBJ2-2; D is possibly TRBD1 (5 bases). The CDR3 consists of 14 residues. CDR1 and CDR2 (germline): LGHNT, FRNRAP. V lost 2 bases to trimming and J lost 4 bases, with 8 bases between them. CDR3 residues: CASGLQGITGELFF. The DNA for the CDR3 is TGTGCTAGTGGTTTGCAGGGTATCACCGGGGAGCTGTTTTTT.

This clone was recorded at least ten times. The chain combines TRBV5-4 with TRBJ2-3, with a weak D call TRBD2 (6 bases). CDR1 is SGHNT, CDR2 YYREEE, per germline (reference sequence). The length of the CDR3 is 18 residues. The ends were cut back, 1 base at V and 1 base at J, with 19 bases in the middle. The CDR3: CASSLTLRTIRGTDTQYF. The CDR3 bases are TGTGCCAGCAGCTTGACCCTTAGGACTATCCGAGGCACAGATACGCAGTATTTT.

This clone has only one observation. The chain is built from TRBV24-1 and TRBJ1-1; 7 nucleotides agree with TRBD1. The CDR3 is 17 amino acids. Trimming at V came to 5 bases and at J to 6 bases, leaving 17 bases not matched to a gene. In germline, CDR1 is KGHDR, CDR2 SFDVKD. The CDR3, as DNA: TGTGCCACCAGTGTTTTTCCTATTGACAGGGTTAACGCTGAAGCTTTCTTT. This encodes CATSVFPIDRVNAEAFF.